The 18 T cell receptor beta chains given below trace back to one sample, sequenced in a study of shared clonotypes between healthy human individuals. Assay: immunoSEQ multiplex PCR; the TCRdb copy retains only in-frame clones and omits some. Counted here are 2.3 million or so clones, approximately 95% occurring once; the ten biggest clones make up 0.39%. Source material: naive CD4+ T cells from PBMCs. As to subset: CD45RA+ positively selected. The receptors here all came from a man younger than 35 in good health. Some clones in this sample may be carry-over from other donors' samples.

V is TRBV5-1 and J is TRBJ1-1; D may be TRBD1 (6 bases). The V gene lost 6 bases and the J gene lost 0 bases, with 12 bases spanning the gap. The CDR3 is 14 residues long. Germline values: CDR1 SGHRS, CDR2 YFSETQ. CDR3 DNA sequence: TGCGCCAGCAACCCGGACAGTTTGAACACTGAAGCTTTCTTT. Residues: CASNPDSLNTEAFF.

This chain links TRBV10-3 with TRBJ2-3; 9 positions match TRBD2. In germline, CDR1 is ENHRY, CDR2 SYGVKD. CDR3 length equals 15 residues. V dropped 4 bases and J dropped 4; count of bases not matched to a gene: 6. The CDR3 DNA reads TGTGCCATCAGTGCGGGCGGGAGGGCCCCAGATACGCAGTATTTT. The encoded protein is CAISAGGRAPDTQYF.

The chain links TRBV15 to TRBJ1-6; 7 bases are shared with TRBD1. V was clipped by 5 bases and J by 4 bases; unmatched bases: 2. Germline CDR1 reads LNHNV; CDR2 reads YYDKDF (reference sequence). This CDR3 is 14 amino acids long. The CDR3 region has the DNA TGTGCCACCAGCCCGGGACAGTATAATTCACCCCTCCACTTT. Translation: CATSPGQYNSPLHF.

The chain joins TRBV11-2 to TRBJ2-3; D is perhaps TRBD1 (5 bases). The CDR3 is 16 amino acids. V was clipped by 5 bases and J by 0 bases, with 15 bases between them. Germline CDR1 reads SGHAT; CDR2 reads FQNNGV. CDR3 sequence: CASSRYRKPSTDTQYF. DNA for the CDR3: TGTGCCAGCAGCCGCTACAGGAAACCTAGCACAGATACGCAGTATTTT.

The gene calls are TRBV6-1 and TRBJ1-2; D unresolved. The CDR3 consists of 11 residues. Trimming shortened V by 6 bases and J by 8 bases, and 10 bases separated the two germline ends. Germline lookup yields CDR1 MNHNS and CDR2 SASEGT. CDR3 protein: CASREEGGYTF. The CDR3 nucleotides are TGTGCCAGCAGGGAGGAGGGAGGCTACACCTTC.

The gene calls are TRBV2 and TRBJ1-4, with D maybe TRBD1 (6 bases). The germline gives CDR1 SNHLY, CDR2 FYNNEI. The CDR3 is made up of 14 amino acids. V lost 1 base to trimming and J lost 8 bases, with 11 bases between them. The CDR3 protein is CASSEVQGGEKLFF. CDR3 nucleotides: TGTGCCAGCAGTGAAGTACAGGGAGGGGAAAAACTGTTTTTT.

This sequence joins TRBV15 and TRBJ1-1, with D possibly matching TRBD1 (6 bases). Trimming pared 3 bases from V and 3 bases from J, leaving 14 bases between. This CDR3 region has 15 residues. Germline assignment: CDR1 LNHNV and CDR2 YYDKDF (reference sequence). The CDR3 bases are TGTGCCACCAGCAGTAAACAGGGATGGGACACTGAAGCTTTCTTT. This encodes CATSSKQGWDTEAFF.

This clone was found once. The rearrangement joins TRBV18 to TRBJ2-3, with D unclear. The V and J ends lost 3 bases and 4 bases respectively, with 14 bases between them. The germline V gene has CDR1 KGHSH and CDR2 LQKENI. The CDR3 consists of 15 residues. This CDR3 is CASSPSPGGADTQYF. DNA for the CDR3: TGTGCCAGCTCACCGTCTCCCGGTGGCGCAGATACGCAGTATTTT.

This chain connects TRBV9 to TRBJ2-7, with D unresolved. Trimming left V 0 bases short and J 2 bases short, with 9 bases between. The CDR3 extends over 14 amino acids. Germline V gene data show CDR1 as SGDLS and CDR2 as YYNGEE. CDR3 region: CASSVGPNAYEQYF. The CDR3 DNA sequence: TGTGCCAGCAGCGTAGGGCCGAATGCCTACGAGCAGTACTTC.

Details on this clone: Other DNA sequences within the sample encode an identical CDR3. J is TRBJ2-4 and V is TRBV7-9; D is uncertain. Germline V lookup: CDR1 SEHNR, CDR2 FQNEAQ (reference sequence). This CDR3 region has 14 residues. Between the trimmed V and J ends, which lost 1 base and 0 bases, there was a span of 4 bases. The CDR3 sequence is CASSLGGAKNIQYF. CDR3 nucleotide sequence: TGTGCCAGCAGCTTAGGGGGAGCCAAAAACATTCAGTACTTC.

V gene TRBV5-1 combines with J gene TRBJ2-3; D unresolved. Per germline, CDR1 SGHRS and CDR2 YFSETQ. This CDR3 comprises 11 residues. Trimming shortened V by 5 bases and J by 4 bases, and 5 bases separated the two germline ends. Here the CDR3 reads CASRQADTQYF. The CDR3, as DNA: TGCGCCAGCAGGCAGGCAGATACGCAGTATTTT. Looking up the rest from reference TRBV5-1 and TRBJ2-3 gives the full variable domain: KAGVTQTPRYLIKTRGQQVTLSCSPISGHRSVSWYQQTPGQGLQFLFEYFSETQRNKGNFPGRFSGRQFSNSRSEMNVSTLELGDSALYLCASRQADTQYFGPGTRLTVL.

The V call is TRBV28, the J call TRBJ2-3; TRBD2 aligns across 7 bases. Germline V gene sequence: CDR1 MDHEN, CDR2 SYDVKM. Losses at the gene ends were 8 bases for V and 2 bases for J; bases not matched to a gene: 4. CDR3 length equals 13 residues. CDR3 protein: CASGEGYTDTQYF. The DNA for the CDR3 is TGTGCCAGCGGGGAGGGGTACACAGATACGCAGTATTTT. Together with reference TRBV28 and TRBJ2-3, the CDR3 gives the full variable domain: DVKVTQSSRYLVKRTGEKVFLECVQDMDHENMFWYRQDPGLGLRLIYFSYDVKMKEKGDIPEGYSVSREKKERFSLILESASTNQTSMYLCASGEGYTDTQYFGPGTRLTVL.

The CDR3 DNA sequence: TGTGCCAGCAGATTCCGGGACAGATTGAACACTGAAGCTTTCTTT. Protein sequence: CASRFRDRLNTEAFF. The rearrangement uses TRBV19 and TRBJ1-1; 7 bases align to TRBD1. Trimming took 9 bases from V and 0 from J; bases not matched to a gene: 10. This CDR3 region has 15 residues. Germline V lookup: CDR1 LNHDA, CDR2 SQIVND (reference sequence).

This chain links TRBV7-2 with TRBJ2-5; D not certain. Germline V gene data show CDR1 as SGHTA and CDR2 as FQGNSA. Trimming cost V 2 bases and J 5 bases, with 6 bases left between them. CDR3 length equals 12 residues. The CDR3 is CASSLNRETQYF. DNA of the CDR3: TGTGCCAGCAGCTTAAACCGGGAGACCCAGTACTTC.

The gene calls are TRBV5-1 and TRBJ1-2; TRBD1 might be the D (5 bases). This CDR3 has 13 residues. The germline V gene encodes CDR1 SGHRS and CDR2 YFSETQ. The ends were cut back, 1 base at V and 3 bases at J, with 7 bases in the middle. The DNA of the CDR3 is TGCGCCAGCAGCTTGATCAGGGACTATGGCTACACCTTC. Amino acid sequence: CASSLIRDYGYTF.

With regard to this clone: The sample has other DNA sequences that encode this CDR3 too. The chain combines TRBV27 with TRBJ2-7; 9 positions agree with TRBD1. The V gene's germline CDR1 is MNHEY and CDR2 SMNVEV (reference sequence). This CDR3 is 13 amino acids long. With V trimmed by 6 bases and J by 4 bases, 4 bases remained unmatched. The CDR3 DNA reads as TGTGCCAGCAGGAGACAGGGGGGGTACGAGCAGTACTTC. It codes for CASRRQGGYEQYF.

The rearrangement links TRBV6-1 to TRBJ2-3; D gene ambiguous. Trimming shortened V by 7 bases and J by 5 bases, and 16 bases separated the two germline ends. Germline V CDR1 and CDR2: MNHNS, SASEGT. The length of the CDR3 is 14 residues. CDR3 nucleotide sequence: TGTGCCAGCAAGCCGGAGAAGGTCCTAGATACGCAGTATTTT. Translating gives CASKPEKVLDTQYF.

The chain combines TRBV28 with TRBJ2-7; 10 bases are a match to TRBD1. The CDR3 length is 18 residues. Germline V gene sequence: CDR1 MDHEN, CDR2 SYDVKM. V was pared by 6 bases and J by 3 bases, with 17 bases of the junction left unmatched. Here the CDR3 DNA reads TGTGCCAGCAGCTCCAGGGCGGGGACAGGGGAGTCCCTCTACGAGCAGTACTTC. Amino acids: CASSSRAGTGESLYEQYF.